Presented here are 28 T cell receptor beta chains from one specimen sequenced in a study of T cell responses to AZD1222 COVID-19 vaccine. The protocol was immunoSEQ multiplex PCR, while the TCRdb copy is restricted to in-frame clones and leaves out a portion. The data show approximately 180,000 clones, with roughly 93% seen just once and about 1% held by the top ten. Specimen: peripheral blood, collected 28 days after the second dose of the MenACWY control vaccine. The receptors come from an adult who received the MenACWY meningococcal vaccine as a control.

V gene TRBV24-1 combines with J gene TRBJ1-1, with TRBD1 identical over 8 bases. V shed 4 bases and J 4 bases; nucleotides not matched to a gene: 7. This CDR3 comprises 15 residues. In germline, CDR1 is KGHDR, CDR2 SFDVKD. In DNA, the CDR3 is TGTGCCACCAGTGACCCCACAGGGGGGGGCACTGAAGCTTTCTTT. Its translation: CATSDPTGGGTEAFF.

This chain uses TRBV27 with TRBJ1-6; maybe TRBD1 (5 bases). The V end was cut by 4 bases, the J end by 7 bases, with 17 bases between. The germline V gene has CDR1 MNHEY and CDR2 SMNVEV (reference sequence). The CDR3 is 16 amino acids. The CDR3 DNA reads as TGTGCCAGCAGTTCGTTGTTGGTGGGGGACAATTCACCCCTCCACTTT. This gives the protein CASSSLLVGDNSPLHF.

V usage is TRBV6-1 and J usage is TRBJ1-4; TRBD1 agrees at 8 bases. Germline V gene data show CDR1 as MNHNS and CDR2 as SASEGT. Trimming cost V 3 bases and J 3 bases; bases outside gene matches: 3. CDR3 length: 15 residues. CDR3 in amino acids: CASSDRGHSNEKLFF. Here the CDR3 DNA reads TGTGCCAGCAGTGACAGGGGGCACTCTAATGAAAAACTGTTTTTT.

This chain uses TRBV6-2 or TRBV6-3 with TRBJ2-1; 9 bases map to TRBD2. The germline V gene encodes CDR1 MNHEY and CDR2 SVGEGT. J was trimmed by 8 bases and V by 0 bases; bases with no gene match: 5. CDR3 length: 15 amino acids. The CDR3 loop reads CASSYSRLADYEQFF. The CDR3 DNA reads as TGTGCCAGCAGTTACTCGCGACTAGCGGACTATGAGCAGTTCTTC.

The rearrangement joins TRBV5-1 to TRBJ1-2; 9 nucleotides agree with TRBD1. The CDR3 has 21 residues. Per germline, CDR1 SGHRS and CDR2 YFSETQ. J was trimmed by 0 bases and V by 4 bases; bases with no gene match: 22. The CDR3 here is CASSPRTGASVGGRANYGYTF. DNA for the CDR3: TGCGCCAGCAGCCCTCGGACAGGGGCGTCGGTCGGGGGGAGAGCTAACTATGGCTACACCTTC.

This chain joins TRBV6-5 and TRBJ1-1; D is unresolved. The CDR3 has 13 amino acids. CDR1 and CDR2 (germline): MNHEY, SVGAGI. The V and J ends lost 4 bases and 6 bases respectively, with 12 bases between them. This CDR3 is CASSLDPRAEAFF. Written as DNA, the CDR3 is TGTGCCAGCAGTTTGGATCCCCGAGCTGAAGCTTTCTTT.

CDR3 DNA sequence: TGTGCCAGCAGTTACGCTGGAAACACCATATATTTT. It encodes CASSYAGNTIYF. The chain is built from TRBV6-2 or TRBV6-3 and TRBJ1-3; D call uncertain. Per germline, CDR1 MNHEY and CDR2 SVGEGT. Trimming cost V 2 bases and J 2 bases, with 1 base left between them. The CDR3 extends over 12 amino acids.

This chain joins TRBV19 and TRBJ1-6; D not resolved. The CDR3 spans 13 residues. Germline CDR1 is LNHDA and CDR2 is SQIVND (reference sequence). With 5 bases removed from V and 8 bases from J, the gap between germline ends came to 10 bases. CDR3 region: CASSGPGDSPLHF. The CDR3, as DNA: TGTGCCAGTAGTGGGCCAGGTGATTCACCCCTCCACTTT.

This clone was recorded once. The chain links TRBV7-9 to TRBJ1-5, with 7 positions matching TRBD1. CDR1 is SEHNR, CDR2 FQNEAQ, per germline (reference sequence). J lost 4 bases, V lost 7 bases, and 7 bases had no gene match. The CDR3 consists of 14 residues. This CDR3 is CASTVTGPNQPQHF. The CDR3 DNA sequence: TGTGCCAGCACCGTGACAGGGCCTAATCAGCCCCAGCATTTT.

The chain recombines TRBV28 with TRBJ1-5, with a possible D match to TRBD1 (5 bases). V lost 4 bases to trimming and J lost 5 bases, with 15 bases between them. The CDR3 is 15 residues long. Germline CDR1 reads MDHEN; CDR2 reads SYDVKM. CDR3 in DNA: TGTGCCAGCAGTTCTCAGGGCGGCCCGGATCAGCCCCAGCATTTT. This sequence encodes CASSSQGGPDQPQHF.

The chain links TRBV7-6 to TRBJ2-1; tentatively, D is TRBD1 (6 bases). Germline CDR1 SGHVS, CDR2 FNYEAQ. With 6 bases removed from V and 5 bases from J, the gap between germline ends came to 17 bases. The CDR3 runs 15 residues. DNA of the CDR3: TGTGCCAGCAGACCAACAGGGAACGCCAACAATGAGCAGTTCTTC. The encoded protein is CASRPTGNANNEQFF.

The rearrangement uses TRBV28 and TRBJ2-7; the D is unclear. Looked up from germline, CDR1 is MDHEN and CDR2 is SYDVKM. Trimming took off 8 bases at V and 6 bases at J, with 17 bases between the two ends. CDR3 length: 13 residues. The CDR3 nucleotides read TGTGCCAGCCCTTCCCCTGTGACTTTCGAGCAGTACTTC. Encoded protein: CASPSPVTFEQYF.

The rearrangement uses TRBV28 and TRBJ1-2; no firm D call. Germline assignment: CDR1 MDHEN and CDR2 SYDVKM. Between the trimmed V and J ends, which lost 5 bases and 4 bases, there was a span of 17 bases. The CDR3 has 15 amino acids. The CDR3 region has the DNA TGTGCCAGCAGTCGCCCTTCCATGAGTCTCTATGGCTACACCTTC. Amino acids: CASSRPSMSLYGYTF.

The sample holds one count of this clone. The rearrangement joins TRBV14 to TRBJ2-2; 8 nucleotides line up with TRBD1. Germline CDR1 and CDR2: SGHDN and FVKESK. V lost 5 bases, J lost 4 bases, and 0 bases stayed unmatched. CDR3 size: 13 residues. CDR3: CASSGQGTGELFF. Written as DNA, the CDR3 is TGTGCCAGCAGCGGACAGGGCACCGGGGAGCTGTTTTTT.

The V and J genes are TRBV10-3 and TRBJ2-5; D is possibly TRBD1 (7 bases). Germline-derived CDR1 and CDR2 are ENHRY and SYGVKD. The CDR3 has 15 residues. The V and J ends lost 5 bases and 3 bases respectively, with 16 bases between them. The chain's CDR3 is CAISRGTARKETQYF. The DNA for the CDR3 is TGTGCCATCAGTCGCGGGACAGCCCGGAAAGAGACCCAGTACTTC.

The CDR3 DNA follows: TGTGCCAGCTCACCACCAACTACTAGCGGGGGAAACACAGATACGCAGTATTTT. Amino acids: CASSPPTTSGGNTDTQYF. V and J are TRBV18 and TRBJ2-3; TRBD2 agrees at 11 bases. This CDR3 has 18 amino acids. Germline V gives CDR1 KGHSH, CDR2 LQKENI. Trimming cost V 0 bases and J 2 bases; bases outside gene matches: 7.

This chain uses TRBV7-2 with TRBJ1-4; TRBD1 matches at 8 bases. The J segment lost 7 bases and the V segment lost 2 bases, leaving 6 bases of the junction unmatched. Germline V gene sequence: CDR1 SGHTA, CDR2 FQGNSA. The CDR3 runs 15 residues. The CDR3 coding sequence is TGTGCCAGCAGCTTATTTGGGACAGGAGGTGAAAAACTGTTTTTT. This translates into CASSLFGTGGEKLFF.

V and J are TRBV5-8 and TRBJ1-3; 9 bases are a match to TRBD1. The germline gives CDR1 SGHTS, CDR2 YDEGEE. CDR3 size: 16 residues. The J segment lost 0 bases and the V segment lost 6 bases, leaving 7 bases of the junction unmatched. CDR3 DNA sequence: TGTGCCAGCACCCGGGACAGGGTGGGCTCTGGAAACACCATATATTTT. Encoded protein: CASTRDRVGSGNTIYF.

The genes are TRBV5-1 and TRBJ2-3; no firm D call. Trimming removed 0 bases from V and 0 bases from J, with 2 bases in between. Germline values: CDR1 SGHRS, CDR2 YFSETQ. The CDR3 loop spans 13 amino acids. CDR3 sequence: CASSLDSTDTQYF. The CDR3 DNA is TGCGCCAGCAGCTTGGACAGCACAGATACGCAGTATTTT.

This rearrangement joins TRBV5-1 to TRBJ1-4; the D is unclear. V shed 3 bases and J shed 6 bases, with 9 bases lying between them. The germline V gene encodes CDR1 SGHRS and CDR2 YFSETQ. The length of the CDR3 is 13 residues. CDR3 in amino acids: CASSSGWDEKLFF. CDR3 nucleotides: TGCGCCAGCAGCTCAGGCTGGGATGAAAAACTGTTTTTT.

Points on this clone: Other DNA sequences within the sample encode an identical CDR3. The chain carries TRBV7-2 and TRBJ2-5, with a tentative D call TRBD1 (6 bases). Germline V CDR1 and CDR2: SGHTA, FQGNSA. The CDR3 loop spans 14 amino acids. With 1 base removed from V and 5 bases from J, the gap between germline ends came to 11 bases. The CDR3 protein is CASSLGQGSETQYF. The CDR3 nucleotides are TGTGCCAGCAGCTTAGGGCAGGGGTCGGAGACCCAGTACTTC. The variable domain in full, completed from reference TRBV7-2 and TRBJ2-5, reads GAGVSQSPSNKVTEKGKDVELRCDPISGHTALYWYRQSLGQGLEFLIYFQGNSAPDKSGLPSDRFSAERTGGSVSTLTIQRTQQEDSAVYLCASSLGQGSETQYFGPGTRLLVL.

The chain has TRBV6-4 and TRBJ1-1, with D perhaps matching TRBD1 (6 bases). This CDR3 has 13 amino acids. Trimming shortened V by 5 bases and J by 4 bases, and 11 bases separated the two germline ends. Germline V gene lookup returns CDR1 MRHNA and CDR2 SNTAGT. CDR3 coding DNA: TGTGCCAGCAGTCGCCAGGGGTTCACTGAAGCTTTCTTT. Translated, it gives CASSRQGFTEAFF.

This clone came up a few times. This CDR3 reads CASSRWDRGHEQYF. The DNA of the CDR3 is TGTGCCAGCAGCCGCTGGGACAGGGGCCACGAGCAGTACTTC. This sequence joins TRBV7-2 and TRBJ2-7; 10 bases fit TRBD1. The germline V gene encodes CDR1 SGHTA and CDR2 FQGNSA. CDR3 length: 14 amino acids. V was clipped by 5 bases and J by 5 bases; unmatched bases: 6.

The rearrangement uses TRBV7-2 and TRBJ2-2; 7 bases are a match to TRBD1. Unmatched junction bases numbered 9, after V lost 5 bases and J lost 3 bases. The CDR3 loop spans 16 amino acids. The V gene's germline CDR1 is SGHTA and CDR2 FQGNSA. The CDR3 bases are TGTGCCAGCAGCCCCTGGACAGGTAGTGACACCGGGGAGCTGTTTTTT. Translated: CASSPWTGSDTGELFF.

The DNA for the CDR3 is TGCGCCAGCAGCTGGGACAGGGGATCCTACGAGCAGTACTTC. This gives the protein CASSWDRGSYEQYF. The rearrangement joins TRBV5-1 to TRBJ2-7, with 10 bases matching TRBD1. The CDR3 is 14 residues long. The germline CDR1 and CDR2 sequences are SGHRS and YFSETQ. Trimming removed 3 bases from V and 1 base from J; junction bases left unmatched: 1.

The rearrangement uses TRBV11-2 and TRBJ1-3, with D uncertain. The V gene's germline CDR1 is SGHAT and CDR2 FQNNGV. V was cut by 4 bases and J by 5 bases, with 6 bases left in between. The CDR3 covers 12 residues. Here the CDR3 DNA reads TGTGCCAGCAGCTCGCAGAGAAACACCATATATTTT. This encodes CASSSQRNTIYF.

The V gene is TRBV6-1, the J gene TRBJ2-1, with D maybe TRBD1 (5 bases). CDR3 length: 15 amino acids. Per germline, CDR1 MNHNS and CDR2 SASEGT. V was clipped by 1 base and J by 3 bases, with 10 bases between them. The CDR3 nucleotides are TGTGCCAGCAGTGAAGGGACCCAGGGCTACAATGAGCAGTTCTTC. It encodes CASSEGTQGYNEQFF.

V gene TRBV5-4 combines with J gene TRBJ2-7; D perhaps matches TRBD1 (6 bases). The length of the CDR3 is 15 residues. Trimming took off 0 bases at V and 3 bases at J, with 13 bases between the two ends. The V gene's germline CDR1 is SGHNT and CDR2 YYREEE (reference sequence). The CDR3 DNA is TGTGCCAGCAGCTTGGTTGGGGGACACAACTACGAGCAGTACTTC. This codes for CASSLVGGHNYEQYF. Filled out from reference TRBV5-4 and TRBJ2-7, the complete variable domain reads ETGVTQSPTHLIKTRGQQVTLRCSSQSGHNTVSWYQQALGQGPQFIFQYYREEENGRGNFPPRFSGLQFPNYSSELNVNALELDDSALYLCASSLVGGHNYEQYFGPGTRLTVT.